Listed below are T cell receptor beta chains from one sample, sequenced in a study of blood T cell repertoires in COVID-19. The method was immunoSEQ multiplex PCR; TCRdb's version includes in-frame clones alone and lacks a portion of them. The sample has around 300,000 clones; 89% are singletons. Input material: PBMCs or T cells enriched from blood (not recorded which). The receptors come from a woman aged 40 to 50 who had recovered from COVID-19. Each CDR3 is given with its conserved first and last residue. Each record gives: CDR3 protein, CDR3 DNA, clone size, D gene, V gene, J gene. D genes are given only for firm matches. A row's size may be missing; if present it is once, few, many or a size class.

cdr3_aa: CASSQVRSNTEAFF
cdr3_nt: TGCGCCAGCAGCCAAGTCCGGTCGAACACTGAAGCTTTCTTT
clone_size: few
d_call: .
v_call: TRBV4-1
j_call: TRBJ1-1

cdr3_aa: CASSFLAGGLQETQYF
cdr3_nt: TGCGCCAGCAGCTTCCTAGCGGGGGGCCTACAAGAGACCCAGTACTTC
clone_size: .
d_call: TRBD2
v_call: TRBV5-1
j_call: TRBJ2-5

cdr3_aa: CASSAIDGRAEAFF
cdr3_nt: TGTGCCAGCAGCGCAATCGACGGGAGGGCTGAAGCTTTCTTT
clone_size: .
d_call: .
v_call: TRBV9
j_call: TRBJ1-1

cdr3_aa: CASRVPTAADTQYF
cdr3_nt: TGTGCCAGCAGGGTCCCTACGGCGGCAGATACGCAGTATTTT
clone_size: .
d_call: .
v_call: TRBV6-6
j_call: TRBJ2-3

cdr3_aa: CASSLQGGTNEKLFF
cdr3_nt: TGTGCCAGCAGCCTCCAGGGGGGCACTAATGAAAAACTGTTTTTT
clone_size: .
d_call: TRBD1
v_call: TRBV5-4
j_call: TRBJ1-4

cdr3_aa: CASSENRNTEAFF
cdr3_nt: TGTGCCAGCAGTGAAAACAGGAACACTGAAGCTTTCTTT
clone_size: .
d_call: .
v_call: TRBV2
j_call: TRBJ1-1

cdr3_aa: CASSLPGGNAFF
cdr3_nt: TGTGCCAGCAGTTTACCAGGGGGCAACGCTTTCTTT
clone_size: .
d_call: TRBD1
v_call: TRBV27
j_call: TRBJ1-1

cdr3_aa: CASTTASLSEAFF
cdr3_nt: TGTGCCAGCACCACGGCTAGTCTTTCTGAAGCTTTCTTT
clone_size: few
d_call: .
v_call: TRBV5-5
j_call: TRBJ1-1

cdr3_aa: CASSPRRNTEAFF
cdr3_nt: TGTGCCAGCAGTCCCCGGAGGAACACTGAAGCTTTCTTT
clone_size: .
d_call: .
v_call: TRBV12-3/TRBV12-4
j_call: TRBJ1-1

cdr3_aa: CASRTPGLAGGLSYNEQFF
cdr3_nt: TGTGCCAGCAGAACGCCGGGACTAGCGGGGGGTTTGTCCTACAATGAGCAGTTCTTC
clone_size: .
d_call: TRBD2
v_call: TRBV7-2
j_call: TRBJ2-1

cdr3_aa: CASSPLRTSNLYEQYF
cdr3_nt: TGTGCCAGCTCACCACTCCGGACTAGTAACCTCTACGAGCAGTACTTC
clone_size: .
d_call: TRBD2
v_call: TRBV18
j_call: TRBJ2-7

cdr3_aa: CASSLGLAGAGETQYF
cdr3_nt: TGCGCCAGCAGCTTAGGACTAGCGGGGGCGGGAGAGACCCAGTACTTC
clone_size: .
d_call: TRBD2
v_call: TRBV5-1
j_call: TRBJ2-5

cdr3_aa: CASSGRTGAGELFF
cdr3_nt: TGTGCCAGCAGCGGCCGGACGGGAGCCGGGGAGCTGTTTTTT
clone_size: .
d_call: .
v_call: TRBV7-9
j_call: TRBJ2-2

cdr3_aa: CASTDSNYGYTF
cdr3_nt: TGTGCCAGCACCGACAGTAACTATGGCTACACCTTC
clone_size: few
d_call: .
v_call: TRBV12-3/TRBV12-4
j_call: TRBJ1-2

cdr3_aa: CASSLVSGQGSKNIQYF
cdr3_nt: TGCGCCAGCAGCTTGGTTTCGGGACAGGGTTCCAAAAACATTCAGTACTTC
clone_size: once
d_call: TRBD1
v_call: TRBV5-1
j_call: TRBJ2-4

cdr3_aa: CASSPLGARGGWEKLFF
cdr3_nt: TGTGCCAGCTCACCCCTGGGGGCAAGGGGCGGTTGGGAAAAACTGTTTTTT
clone_size: .
d_call: .
v_call: TRBV18
j_call: TRBJ1-4

cdr3_aa: CASRVAGSYNEQFF
cdr3_nt: TGTGCCAGTAGGGTCGCAGGATCCTACAATGAGCAGTTCTTC
clone_size: .
d_call: .
v_call: TRBV19
j_call: TRBJ2-1

cdr3_aa: CASSPRGPDTIYF
cdr3_nt: TGTGCCAGCAGCCCACGCGGCCCCGACACCATATATTTT
clone_size: .
d_call: .
v_call: TRBV7-9
j_call: TRBJ1-3

cdr3_aa: CASSPGLAAGELFF
cdr3_nt: TGTGCCAGCAGCCCGGGACTAGCGGCCGGGGAGCTGTTTTTT
clone_size: .
d_call: TRBD2
v_call: TRBV6-5
j_call: TRBJ2-2

cdr3_aa: CASSFPQGNTGELFF
cdr3_nt: TGCGCCAGCAGCTTCCCTCAGGGAAACACCGGGGAGCTGTTTTTT
clone_size: .
d_call: .
v_call: TRBV5-1
j_call: TRBJ2-2

cdr3_aa: CASSLGQDPSNEQFF
cdr3_nt: TGTGCCAGCAGCTTAGGACAGGACCCTTCCAATGAGCAGTTCTTC
clone_size: .
d_call: TRBD1
v_call: TRBV7-3
j_call: TRBJ2-1

cdr3_aa: CASSFQGWNTGELFF
cdr3_nt: TGTGCCAGCAGCTTCCAGGGGTGGAACACCGGGGAGCTGTTTTTT
clone_size: .
d_call: .
v_call: TRBV7-8
j_call: TRBJ2-2